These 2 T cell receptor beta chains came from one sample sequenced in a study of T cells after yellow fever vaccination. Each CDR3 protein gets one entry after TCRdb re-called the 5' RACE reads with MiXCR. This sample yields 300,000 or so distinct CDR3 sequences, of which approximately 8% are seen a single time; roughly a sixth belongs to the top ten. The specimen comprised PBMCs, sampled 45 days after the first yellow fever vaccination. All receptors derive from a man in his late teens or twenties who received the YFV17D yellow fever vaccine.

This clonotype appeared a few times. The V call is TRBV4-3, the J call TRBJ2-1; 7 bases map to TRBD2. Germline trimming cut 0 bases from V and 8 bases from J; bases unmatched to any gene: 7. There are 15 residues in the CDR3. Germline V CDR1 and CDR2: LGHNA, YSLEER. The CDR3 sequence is CASSQDWGGRHEQFF. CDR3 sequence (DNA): TGCGCCAGCAGCCAAGATTGGGGGGGGAGGCATGAGCAGTTCTTC.

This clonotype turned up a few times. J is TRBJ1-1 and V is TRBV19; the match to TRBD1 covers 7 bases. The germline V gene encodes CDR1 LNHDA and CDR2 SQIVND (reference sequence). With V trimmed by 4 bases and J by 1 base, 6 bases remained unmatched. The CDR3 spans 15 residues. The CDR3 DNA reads TGTGCCAGTAGTAGCCCCCGACAGGGGAACACTGAAGCTTTCTTT. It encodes CASSSPRQGNTEAFF. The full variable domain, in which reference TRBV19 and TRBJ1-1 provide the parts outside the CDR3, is DGGITQSPKYLFRKEGQNVTLSCEQNLNHDAMYWYRQDPGQGLRLIYYSQIVNDFQKGDIAEGYSVSREKKESFPLTVTSAQKNPTAFYLCASSSPRQGNTEAFFGQGTRLTVV.